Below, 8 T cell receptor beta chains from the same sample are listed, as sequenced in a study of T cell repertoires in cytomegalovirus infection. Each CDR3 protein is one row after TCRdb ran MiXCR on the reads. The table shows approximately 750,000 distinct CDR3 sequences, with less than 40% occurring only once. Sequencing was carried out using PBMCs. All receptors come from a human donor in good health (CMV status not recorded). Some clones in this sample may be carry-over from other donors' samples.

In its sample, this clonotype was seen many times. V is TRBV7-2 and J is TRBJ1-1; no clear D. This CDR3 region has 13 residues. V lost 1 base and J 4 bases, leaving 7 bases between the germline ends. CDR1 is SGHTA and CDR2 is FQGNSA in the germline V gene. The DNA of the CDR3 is TGTGCCAGCAGCTTAGGCATAGGCACTGAAGCTTTCTTT. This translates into CASSLGIGTEAFF.

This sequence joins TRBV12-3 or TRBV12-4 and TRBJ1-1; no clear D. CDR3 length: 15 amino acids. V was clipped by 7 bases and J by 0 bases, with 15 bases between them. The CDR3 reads CASIYHEVLNTEAFF. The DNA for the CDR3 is TGTGCCAGCATTTATCATGAGGTATTGAACACTGAAGCTTTCTTT.

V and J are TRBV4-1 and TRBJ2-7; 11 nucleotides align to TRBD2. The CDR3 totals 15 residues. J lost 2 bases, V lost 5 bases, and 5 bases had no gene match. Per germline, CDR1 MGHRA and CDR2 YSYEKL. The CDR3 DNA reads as TGCGCCAGCAGCGAAACTAGCGGGAGACCCTACGAGCAGTACTTC. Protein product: CASSETSGRPYEQYF.

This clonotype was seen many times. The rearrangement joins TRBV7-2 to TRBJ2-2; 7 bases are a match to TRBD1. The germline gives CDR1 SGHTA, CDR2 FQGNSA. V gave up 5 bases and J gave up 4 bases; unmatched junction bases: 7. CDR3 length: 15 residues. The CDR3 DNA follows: TGTGCCAGCAGCACCGGACAGGCCGGCACCGGGGAGCTGTTTTTT. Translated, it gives CASSTGQAGTGELFF.

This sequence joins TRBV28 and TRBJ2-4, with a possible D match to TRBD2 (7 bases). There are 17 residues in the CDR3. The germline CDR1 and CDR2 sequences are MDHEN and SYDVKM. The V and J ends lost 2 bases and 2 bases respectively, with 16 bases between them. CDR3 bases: TGTGCCAGCAGTTTAGGGGGGGCCTTCCATACCAAAAACATTCAGTACTTC. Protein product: CASSLGGAFHTKNIQYF.

The CDR3 spells CSAHPGVFTDTQYF. CDR3 DNA: TGCAGTGCTCATCCGGGAGTATTCACAGATACGCAGTATTTT. The chain uses TRBV20-1 and TRBJ2-3, with D possibly matching TRBD2 (6 bases). CDR1 and CDR2 (germline): DFQATT, SNEGSKA (reference sequence). With 5 bases removed from V and 2 bases from J, the gap between germline ends came to 14 bases. The CDR3 contains 14 residues.

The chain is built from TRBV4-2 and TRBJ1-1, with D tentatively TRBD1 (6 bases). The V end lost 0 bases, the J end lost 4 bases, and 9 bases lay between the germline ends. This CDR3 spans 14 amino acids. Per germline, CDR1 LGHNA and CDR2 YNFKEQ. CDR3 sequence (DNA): TGTGCCAGCAGCCAAGAGGGGGCCCGCACTGAAGCTTTCTTT. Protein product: CASSQEGARTEAFF.

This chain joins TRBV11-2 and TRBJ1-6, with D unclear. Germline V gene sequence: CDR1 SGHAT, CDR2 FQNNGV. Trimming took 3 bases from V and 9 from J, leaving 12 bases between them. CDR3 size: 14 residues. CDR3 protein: CASSLREVGSPLHF. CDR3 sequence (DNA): TGTGCCAGCAGCTTGAGGGAAGTTGGTTCACCCCTCCACTTT.